Below are 3 T cell receptor beta chains sequenced from a single sample in a study of cytomegalovirus exposure and HLA in healthy donors. Both 60 Vbeta primers and 13 Jbeta primers went into the PCR. Sequencing used immunoSEQ multiplex PCR; TCRdb keeps in-frame clones, though not all of them. The table shows approximately 180,000 clones, with around 80% occurring only once. Material: PBMCs. The receptors stem from a woman aged 60-75 years in good health and CMV-seropositive.

The V call is TRBV27, the J call TRBJ1-2; 8 nucleotides line up with TRBD1. The CDR3 sequence is 14 residues long. Unmatched junction bases numbered 10, after V lost 5 bases and J lost 8 bases. Germline V lookup: CDR1 MNHEY, CDR2 SMNVEV (reference sequence). CDR3 DNA sequence: TGTGCCAGCAGTACTCTCCAGGACAGGGACGGCTACACCTTC. Translated, it gives CASSTLQDRDGYTF.

This clone was detected a few times. The chain uses TRBV28 and TRBJ1-6; 7 bases fit TRBD1. Germline-derived CDR1 and CDR2 are MDHEN and SYDVKM. J was trimmed by 4 bases and V by 10 bases; bases with no gene match: 7. This CDR3 spans 14 amino acids. The DNA of the CDR3 is TGTGCCACAGGGACAGAGGGATATAATTCACCCCTCCACTTT. It specifies CATGTEGYNSPLHF.

The V call is TRBV30, the J call TRBJ1-3; a weak D match, TRBD1 (5 bases). Germline V gene lookup returns CDR1 GTSNPN and CDR2 SVGIG (reference sequence). The CDR3 totals 15 residues. Deletions cut 4 bases from V and 3 bases from J, with 16 bases between. The CDR3 loop reads CAWTGTGGYGNTIYF. The CDR3 coding sequence is TGTGCCTGGACCGGAACCGGGGGGTATGGAAACACCATATATTTT.